This T cell receptor beta chain is from a study of shared clonotypes between healthy human individuals. Overall study results and limits: Deeper or shallower sequencing was expected to change how clonotypes are shared among donors.

CDR1 MNHNS and CDR2 SASEGT come from the germline V gene. V was pared by 4 bases and J by 4 bases, with 7 bases between. The CDR3 sequence is 12 residues long. Regarding this clone: No antigen is known for it. This sample includes further DNA sequences coding for the same CDR3.

Study donors comprised healthy, HIV-negative adults devoid of recent acute infection or vaccination. Evenly divided among several immunoSEQ plates was the genomic DNA of each subset. The authors' processing: As immunoSEQ supplied junction-only sequences (without quality scores), filtering differed. Repertoires were generated with immunoSEQ multiplex PCR, while TCRdb's copy carries only in-frame clones and drops some. The V and J calls and clone size were taken over from that table, and D and trimming were inferred from the DNA. In the table there are roughly 2.2 million clones, roughly 90% of which are singletons.

Material for sequencing was naive CD4+ T cells from PBMCs. Subset denoted: CD45RA+ positively selected. This rearrangement joins TRBV6-1 to TRBJ1-2; tentative D call: TRBD1 (6 bases). This sequence was found in a man between 18 and 35 years old in good health. Some clones in this sample may be carry-over from other donors' samples. CDR3 in amino acids: CASSGTVYGYTF. CDR3 DNA: TGTGCCAGCAGTGGGACAGTCTATGGCTACACCTTC.